This T cell receptor (beta chain) stems from a study of blood T cell repertoires in COVID-19. Study as a whole: Italy, Spain and the United States were the sources of the convalescent and acute COVID-19 samples. PBMCs, B-cell-depleted T cells, or T cells provided the cDNA or gDNA that made up the material.

Original methodology: The authors estimated nucleated cell counts from reference gene primer amplification. Clones were read by immunoSEQ multiplex PCR, and TCRdb kept only the in-frame ones, dropping some. V and J calls and clone size follow that table, whereas D and trimming were derived from the DNA. The data show under 65,000 clones, 89% seen once. CDR1 SGHRS and CDR2 YFSETQ come from the germline V gene. Between the trimmed V and J ends, which lost 1 base and 1 base, there was a span of 8 bases. This CDR3 contains 14 residues. The sequenced sample consisted of peripheral blood. The receptor was isolated from a human donor in a cohort sampled during active COVID-19. This sequence joins TRBV5-1 and TRBJ1-1; D remains ambiguous. The CDR3 region is CASSLRVSNTEAFF. CDR3 nucleotides: TGCGCCAGCAGCTTGCGGGTTTCGAACACTGAAGCTTTCTTT.